This TCR beta chain was documented in a study of T cell repertoires in cytomegalovirus infection (dated by TCRdb to the late 2010s). In the study overall: Alongside well-studied HLA-B-restricted epitopes, the peptide stimulations were aimed at recently identified HLA-C-restricted CMV epitopes, whose presentation resists viral immunomodulation. Donor HLA type was relevant to the analysis, because carriage of CMV infection together with the matching HLA type was indicated by public TCR beta signatures.

Concerning this clonotype: No antigen is known for it. No clone much larger than this one lies a single base away; base qualities are absent.

On the study overall, not on this receptor specifically: Cumulative frequency of public TCR beta family members discriminated carriers of CMV infection plus the relevant HLA type in this cohort and an independent approximately 350-donor cohort. The ex vivo response was dominated by HLA-C-restricted CMV-specific TCR beta clonotypes, which also provided the single most frequent clonotype in two of eight donors.

This specimen's treatment or condition label, per the study, means: in vitro stimulation with specific CMV peptide epitopes to enrich CMV-specific T cells. For sequencing, an Illumina HiSeq 1500 was employed. TCRdb took the public reads, trimmed them with fastp at Q25, ran MiXCR for clone calling and kept in-frame beta chains. Every distinct CDR3 protein forms one entry, paired with its most common genes and DNA. A total of hundreds of thousands of distinct CDR3 sequences appear in this sample, approximately 40% of them only once. Of the sample, around 45% is held by the ten largest clones. This TCR derives from a human donor in good health (CMV status not recorded). Some clones in this sample may be carry-over from other donors' samples. The material was cultured PBMCs, obtained from culture after CMV antigen stimulation.

CDR3 region: CASSPRAANYGYTF. The sequenced DNA: TGTGCCAGCTCACCACGGGCAGCTAACTATGGCTACACCTTC. In this chain, TRBV18 is recombined with TRBJ1-2; the D gene remains uncertain. From the germline V gene, CDR1 is KGHSH and CDR2 is LQKENI. Trimming removed 1 base from V and 0 bases from J, leaving 6 bases between the germline ends. CDR3 length: 14 amino acids, cysteine to phenylalanine. The retained sequence is limited to the CDR3, 42 bases, with the frame set at the first base.